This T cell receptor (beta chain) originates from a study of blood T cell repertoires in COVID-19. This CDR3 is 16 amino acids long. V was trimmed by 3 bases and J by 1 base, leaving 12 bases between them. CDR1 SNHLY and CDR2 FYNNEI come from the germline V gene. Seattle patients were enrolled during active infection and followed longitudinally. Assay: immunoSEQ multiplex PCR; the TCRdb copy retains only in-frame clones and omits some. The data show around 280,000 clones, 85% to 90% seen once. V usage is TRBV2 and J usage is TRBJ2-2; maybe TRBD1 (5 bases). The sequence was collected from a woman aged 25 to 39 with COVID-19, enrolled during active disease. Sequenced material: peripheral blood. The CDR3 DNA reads TGTGCCAGCAGTGACGGTCTACAGGTGAACACCGGGGAGCTGTTTTTT. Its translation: CASSDGLQVNTGELFF.